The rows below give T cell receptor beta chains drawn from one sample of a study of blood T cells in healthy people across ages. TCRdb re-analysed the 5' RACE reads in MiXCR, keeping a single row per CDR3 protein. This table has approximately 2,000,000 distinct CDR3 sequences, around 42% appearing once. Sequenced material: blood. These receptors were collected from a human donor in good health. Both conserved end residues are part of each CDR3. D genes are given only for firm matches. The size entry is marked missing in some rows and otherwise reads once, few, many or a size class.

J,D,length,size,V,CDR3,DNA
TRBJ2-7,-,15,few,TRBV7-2,CASSLGMGFSYEQYF,TGTGCCAGCAGCTTAGGGATGGGTTTCTCCTACGAGCAGTACTTC
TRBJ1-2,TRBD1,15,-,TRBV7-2,CASSRDRGANYGYTF,TGTGCCAGCAGTCGGGACAGGGGAGCTAACTATGGCTACACCTTC
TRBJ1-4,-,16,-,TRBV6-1,CASSETHRAWNEKLFF,TGTGCCAGCAGTGAAACCCACAGGGCGTGGAATGAAAAACTGTTTTTT
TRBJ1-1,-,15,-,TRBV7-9,CASGGPEDIDTEAFF,TGTGCCAGCGGGGGCCCCGAGGATATCGACACTGAAGCTTTCTTT
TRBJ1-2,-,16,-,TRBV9,CASSPRGDNRNYGYTF,TGTGCCAGCAGCCCGCGGGGGGACAACCGTAACTATGGCTACACCTTC
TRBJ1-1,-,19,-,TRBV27,CASSLPPGQGSPVSTEAFF,TGTGCCAGCAGTTTACCGCCGGGGCAGGGATCCCCCGTTTCCACTGAAGCTTTCTTT
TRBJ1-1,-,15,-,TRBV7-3,CASNFGVGGQTEAFF,TGTGCCAGCAATTTTGGTGTGGGCGGGCAGACTGAAGCTTTCTTT
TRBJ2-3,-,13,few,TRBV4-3,CASGLQPTDTQYF,TGCGCCAGCGGCTTGCAGCCCACAGATACGCAGTATTTT
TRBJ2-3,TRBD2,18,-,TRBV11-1,CASSLVPRVAGAQDTQYF,TGTGCCAGCAGCTTAGTTCCAAGAGTAGCGGGGGCCCAAGATACGCAGTATTTT
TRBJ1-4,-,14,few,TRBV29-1,CSALAGEPGEKLFF,TGCAGCGCCCTAGCAGGGGAACCGGGGGAAAAACTGTTTTTT
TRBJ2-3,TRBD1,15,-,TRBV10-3,CAISLGQEITDTQYF,TGTGCCATCAGCCTAGGACAGGAAATCACAGATACGCAGTATTTT
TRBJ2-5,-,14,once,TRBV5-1,CASSLEEVQETQYF,TGCGCCAGCAGCTTGGAGGAAGTCCAAGAGACCCAGTACTTC
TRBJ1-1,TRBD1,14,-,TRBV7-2,CASSFQGGYTEAFF,TGTGCCAGCAGCTTCCAGGGGGGTTACACTGAAGCTTTCTTT
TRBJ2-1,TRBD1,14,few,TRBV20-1,CSARQSGQNLEQFF,TGCAGTGCTAGGCAATCGGGACAGAATCTTGAGCAGTTCTTC
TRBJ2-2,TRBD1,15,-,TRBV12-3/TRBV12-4,CASSLATGVPGELFF,TGTGCCAGCAGTTTAGCGACAGGGGTACCCGGGGAGCTGTTTTTT
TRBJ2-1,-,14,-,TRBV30,CAWGRGGVGDEQFF,TGTGCCTGGGGACGGGGCGGGGTAGGCGATGAGCAGTTCTTC
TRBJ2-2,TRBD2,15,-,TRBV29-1,CSVGDGGAKTGELFF,TGCAGCGTTGGGGACGGGGGGGCCAAGACCGGGGAGCTGTTTTTT